This TCR beta chain was profiled in a study of blood T cell repertoires in COVID-19. The CDR3 consists of 15 residues. V dropped 6 bases and J dropped 3; count of bases not matched to a gene: 8. Germline V gene sequence: CDR1 SNHLY, CDR2 FYNNEI. Profiling relied on immunoSEQ multiplex PCR, and the TCRdb table lists in-frame clones only, not all of them. Found here are a few hundred thousand clones, approximately 86% of them singletons; the top ten hold around 4%. The clonotype was recovered from a woman aged 40 to 50 with acute COVID-19. This rearrangement joins TRBV2 to TRBJ2-7, with 10 bases fitting TRBD2. Specimen: PBMCs or T cells enriched from blood (not recorded which). The CDR3 coding sequence is TGTGCCAGCAGGCGGGGGGCTAGCGGGAGCTACGAGCAGTACTTC. It codes for CASRRGASGSYEQYF.